The 32 T cell receptor beta chains below all came from one sample that was sequenced in a study. TCRdb fed the reads into MiXCR, producing one record per CDR3 protein. The profile shows nearly 15,000 distinct CDR3 sequences, more than 30% of them singletons. The sample consisted of blood. The receptor set was obtained from a human donor.

The chain carries TRBV30 and TRBJ2-3; 10 positions agree with TRBD2. This CDR3 contains 18 residues. J was trimmed by 1 base and V by 4 bases; bases with no gene match: 14. Germline CDR1 reads GTSNPN; CDR2 reads SVGIG (reference sequence). CDR3: CAWTPPAGGPQGTDTQYF. In DNA, the CDR3 is TGTGCCTGGACCCCTCCAGCGGGAGGGCCGCAAGGCACAGATACGCAGTATTTT.

V and J are TRBV4-3 and TRBJ1-2; D perhaps matches TRBD1 (5 bases). Trimming shortened V by 0 bases and J by 6 bases, and 17 bases separated the two germline ends. The CDR3 has 16 residues. Germline V CDR1 and CDR2: LGHNA, YSLEER. CDR3 region: CASSQELGRAFNGYTF. The CDR3 region has the DNA TGCGCCAGCAGCCAAGAACTTGGCAGGGCATTCAATGGCTACACCTTC.

The genes are TRBV4-2 and TRBJ2-2; D gene uncertain. The CDR3 is 17 residues long. V lost 1 base, J lost 4 bases, and 16 bases lay in between. Germline V gene sequence: CDR1 LGHNA, CDR2 YNFKEQ. The CDR3: CASSQAVDPGGTGELFF. The CDR3 DNA is TGTGCCAGCAGCCAAGCCGTGGACCCGGGTGGCACCGGGGAGCTGTTTTTT.

There are many counts of this clonotype. The chain is built from TRBV7-6 and TRBJ2-2; D is unclear. Germline CDR1 is SGHVS and CDR2 is FNYEAQ. The CDR3 sequence is 16 residues long. V lost 1 base and J 0 bases, leaving 9 bases between the germline ends. Here the CDR3 DNA reads TGTGCCAGCAGCTTAGACACTATCGCGAACACCGGGGAGCTGTTTTTT. Protein: CASSLDTIANTGELFF.

By share, this clonotype ranks as medium-sized. The chain employs TRBV14 and TRBJ2-7, with TRBD1 matching 9 bases. The trim removed 1 base at V and 1 base at J, leaving 5 bases unmatched. The germline gives CDR1 SGHDN, CDR2 FVKESK. CDR3 length: 16 amino acids. DNA for the CDR3: TGTGCCAGCAGCCAAGGATGGGACAGGGCTTCCTACGAGCAGTACTTC. Amino acids: CASSQGWDRASYEQYF.

The sample holds many counts of this clonotype. The chain couples TRBV4-3 to TRBJ2-7, with 10 nucleotides matching TRBD2. CDR1 LGHNA and CDR2 YSLEER come from the germline V gene. CDR3 length: 13 amino acids. V shed 1 base and J 9 bases; nucleotides not matched to a gene: 3. CDR3 in DNA: TGCGCCAGCAGCCAAGCTAGCGGGAGAGGGCAGTACTTC. Translated: CASSQASGRGQYF.

This clonotype appeared many times. The rearrangement joins TRBV4-3 to TRBJ2-6; 10 nucleotides align to TRBD2. Germline trimming cut 8 bases from V and 0 bases from J; bases unmatched to any gene: 4. This CDR3 is built from 16 residues. The germline gives CDR1 LGHNA, CDR2 YSLEER. In nucleotides, the CDR3 is TGCGCCAGCGGAGGACTAGCGGTCTCTGGGGCCAACGTCCTGACTTTC. Protein product: CASGGLAVSGANVLTF.

This clonotype occurred many times. This chain joins TRBV29-1 and TRBJ2-1, with D unclear. Trimming removed 6 bases from V and 8 bases from J, with 17 bases in between. This CDR3 is 13 amino acids long. Per germline, CDR1 SQVTM and CDR2 ANQGSEA. CDR3 in amino acids: CSVGKTTTDEQFF. For the CDR3, the DNA is TGCAGCGTGGGAAAGACAACAACGGATGAGCAGTTCTTC.

This clonotype is labeled as medium-sized. J is TRBJ2-7 and V is TRBV29-1; a weak D match, TRBD1 (6 bases). With 6 bases removed from V and 3 bases from J, the gap between germline ends came to 18 bases. Per germline, CDR1 SQVTM and CDR2 ANQGSEA. This CDR3 spans 14 amino acids. In DNA form, the CDR3 reads TGCAGCGTGAAATTCCGGGACACCTACTACGAGCAGTACTTC. Translating gives CSVKFRDTYYEQYF.

This clonotype was found many times. The V gene is TRBV20-1, the J gene TRBJ2-1; 10 positions match TRBD1. CDR1 is DFQATT and CDR2 is SNEGSKA in the germline V gene (reference sequence). This CDR3 is 12 amino acids long. With V trimmed by 0 bases and J by 14 bases, 4 bases remained unmatched. CDR3 loop: CSARDSGTGEFF. DNA for the CDR3: TGCAGTGCTAGAGATTCCGGGACAGGGGAGTTCTTC.

The sample holds many counts of this clonotype. The gene calls are TRBV4-3 and TRBJ2-7; D could derive from TRBD1 or TRBD2 (6 bases each). V was cut by 0 bases and J by 0 bases, with 9 bases left in between. This CDR3 is 15 amino acids long. Germline loops: CDR1 LGHNA, CDR2 YSLEER. As DNA, the CDR3 is TGCGCCAGCAGCCAAGAAAGGGGGGCCTCCTACGAGCAGTACTTC. Translating it yields CASSQERGASYEQYF.

Concerning this clonotype itself: This clone may be a read error of a much larger clone one base away. The gene calls are TRBV4-3 and TRBJ2-2; D is undetermined. The germline CDR1 and CDR2 sequences are LGHNA and YSLEER. There are 13 residues in the CDR3. The CDR3 protein is CSSSQVNTGELFF. The DNA for the CDR3 is TGCTCCAGCAGCCAAGTGAACACCGGGGAGCTGTTTTTT.

This clonotype showed up just a few times. The rearrangement uses TRBV20-1 and TRBJ2-5; 7 bases line up with TRBD2. V was pared by 3 bases and J by 4 bases, with 2 bases of the junction left unmatched. The CDR3 is 12 amino acids. The germline gives CDR1 DFQATT, CDR2 SNEGSKA (reference sequence). The CDR3 DNA is TGCAGTGCTAGTGGCGGGAGAGAGACCCAGTACTTC. This gives the protein CSASGGRETQYF.

This clonotype was seen at least ten times. The rearrangement joins TRBV28 to TRBJ1-5, with no clear D. Germline V gene sequence: CDR1 MDHEN, CDR2 SYDVKM. The CDR3 has 11 residues. Trimming stripped 6 bases from V and 7 bases from J, with 7 bases between. The DNA of the CDR3 is TGTGCCAGCAGCCCAAGGCAGCCCCAGCATTTT. Translation: CASSPRQPQHF.

By sample share, this clonotype is medium-sized (0.01 to 0.1%). The rearrangement links TRBV4-3 to TRBJ2-2; D is undetermined. Between the trimmed V and J ends, which lost 0 bases and 7 bases, there was a span of 9 bases. This CDR3 has 14 amino acids. Germline lookup yields CDR1 LGHNA and CDR2 YSLEER. The DNA of the CDR3 is TGCGCCAGCAGCCAAGAAAGTTACAGCGGGGAGCTGTTTTTT. It specifies CASSQESYSGELFF.

Points on this clonotype: A much more abundant neighbour one base away suggests this may be a read error. CDR3 sequence (DNA): TGTGCCAGCTCACCTACGGGACAGTCCTACGAGCAGTTCTTC. Translating it yields CASSPTGQSYEQFF. The rearrangement uses TRBV18 and TRBJ2-1; 7 positions agree with TRBD1. This CDR3 comprises 14 residues. Germline V gene sequence: CDR1 KGHSH, CDR2 LQKENI. The J segment lost 10 bases and the V segment lost 3 bases, leaving 9 bases of the junction unmatched.

V gene TRBV20-1 combines with J gene TRBJ2-7, with no clear D. Trimming shortened V by 8 bases and J by 1 base, and 0 bases separated the two germline ends. The length of the CDR3 is 8 residues. Germline CDR1 is DFQATT and CDR2 is SNEGSKA (reference sequence). The DNA of the CDR3 is TGCAGTTCCTACGAGCAGTACTTC. Protein product: CSSYEQYF.

The chain couples TRBV20-1 to TRBJ2-3; the D gene is possibly TRBD2 (5 bases). CDR1 is DFQATT and CDR2 is SNEGSKA in the germline V gene (reference sequence). Trimming took 1 base from V and 3 from J, leaving 5 bases between them. The CDR3 consists of 12 residues. CDR3 sequence (DNA): TGCAGTGCTAGAGGGGAGACAGATACGCAGTATTTT. It yields the protein CSARGETDTQYF.

By sample share, this clonotype is medium-sized. V and J are TRBV4-3 and TRBJ2-3, with 13 positions matching TRBD2. Germline lookup yields CDR1 LGHNA and CDR2 YSLEER. V lost 0 bases, J lost 4 bases, and 7 bases stayed unmatched. This CDR3 contains 18 residues. Here the CDR3 DNA reads TGCGCCAGCAGCCAAGATAGGACTAGCGGGAGTAGTGCAGATACGCAGTATTTT. It encodes CASSQDRTSGSSADTQYF.

This chain links TRBV28 with TRBJ2-2, with a weak D call TRBD2 (6 bases). The CDR3 extends over 13 amino acids. The germline CDR1 and CDR2 sequences are MDHEN and SYDVKM. The germline V and J ends were trimmed by 5 bases and 5 bases, with 9 bases remaining between them. The DNA of the CDR3 is TGTGCCAGCAGTCCCGGGAGAACCGGGGAGCTGTTTTTT. Protein: CASSPGRTGELFF.

The chain uses TRBV4-3 and TRBJ2-4, with 8 bases aligning to TRBD1. CDR1 and CDR2 from the germline V gene are LGHNA and YSLEER. The CDR3 has 18 amino acids. The V gene end was trimmed by 4 bases and the J gene end by 1 base; junction bases not matched to a gene: 12. CDR3 bases: TGCGCCAGCAGCCGTGGACCGGACAGGGTTTCCGCCAAAAACATTCAGTACTTC. As protein: CASSRGPDRVSAKNIQYF.

This clonotype was counted at least ten times. The CDR3 bases are TGCGCCAGCAGCCAAGGGGTGACGCGGGGTAACTATGGCTACACCTTC. Its protein product is CASSQGVTRGNYGYTF. The rearrangement uses TRBV4-3 and TRBJ1-2, with D uncertain. The CDR3 length is 16 residues. V lost 1 base, J lost 1 base, and 13 bases lay in between. CDR1 is LGHNA and CDR2 is YSLEER in the germline V gene.

By sample share, this clonotype is medium-sized. The chain couples TRBV30 to TRBJ1-1; TRBD1 is a possible D gene (5 bases). The CDR3 is made up of 13 amino acids. Per germline, CDR1 GTSNPN and CDR2 SVGIG (reference sequence). V lost 7 bases and J lost 3, with 15 bases in between. DNA of the CDR3: TGTGCCTTGGCCCAACAGGACTACACTGAAGCTTTCTTT. This sequence encodes CALAQQDYTEAFF. Full variable domain (outside the CDR3, taken from reference TRBV30 and TRBJ1-1): SQTIHQWPATLVQPVGSPLSLECTVEGTSNPNLYWYRQAAGRGLQLLFYSVGIGQISSEVPQNLSASRPQDRQFILSSKKLLLSDSGFYLCALAQQDYTEAFFGQGTRLTVV.

V and J are TRBV7-8 and TRBJ2-2; 11 bases are a match to TRBD2. The CDR3 extends over 17 amino acids. V shed 3 bases and J 4 bases; nucleotides not matched to a gene: 7. The V gene's germline CDR1 is SGHVS and CDR2 FQNEAQ. Here the CDR3 DNA reads TGTGCCAGCAGCTTGACTAGCGGGATAGTTGGCACCGGGGAGCTGTTTTTT. This translates into CASSLTSGIVGTGELFF.

About this clonotype itself: One base away lies a much larger clone, so this may be a sequencing read error. The V and J genes are TRBV4-3 and TRBJ1-5; 7 bases are shared with TRBD1. The CDR3 runs to 14 residues. Germline lookup yields CDR1 LGHNA and CDR2 YSLEER. The CDR3 reads CASSPGQSNQPHHF. CDR3 sequence (DNA): TGCGCCAGCAGCCCGGGACAGTCTAATCAGCCCCATCATTTT.

The CDR3 sequence is CSAPRQNTEAFF. The DNA for the CDR3 is TGCAGTGCTCCAAGACAGAACACTGAAGCTTTCTTT. The chain employs TRBV20-1 and TRBJ1-1, with no clear D. The length of the CDR3 is 12 residues. The V and J ends lost 5 bases and 1 base respectively, with 8 bases between them. Per the germline V gene, CDR1 is DFQATT and CDR2 is SNEGSKA (reference sequence).

About this clonotype itself: Since a much larger clone is just one base distant, this may be a read error. The V call is TRBV4-1, the J call TRBJ2-7; 7 bases match TRBD2. The CDR3 spans 15 residues. J gave up 7 bases and V 4 bases, and 13 bases lay outside the gene matches. From germline, CDR1 is MGHRA and CDR2 YSYEKL. CDR3 in DNA: TGCGCCAGCAGCCTGACTAGCCGGGCCTACAATGAGCAGTACTTC. Protein sequence: CASSLTSRAYNEQYF.

By sample share, this clonotype is medium-sized (0.01 to 0.1%). The V and J genes are TRBV29-1 and TRBJ2-7; the D call may be TRBD1 or TRBD2 (5 bases each). This CDR3 spans 13 amino acids. Per germline, CDR1 SQVTM and CDR2 ANQGSEA. V lost 7 bases and J 6 bases, leaving 19 bases between the germline ends. This chain's CDR3 is CSAGERTGREQYF. In DNA form, the CDR3 reads TGCAGCGCCGGAGAACGAACGGGACGCGAGCAGTACTTC.

V is TRBV29-1 and J is TRBJ2-1; D is perhaps TRBD1 or TRBD2 (5 bases each). This CDR3 is 13 amino acids long. Per the germline V gene, CDR1 is SQVTM and CDR2 is ANQGSEA. V lost 1 base, J lost 6 bases, and 10 bases lay in between. The CDR3 nucleotides read TGCAGCGTTGAAGCTTCAGGGAGCAATGAGCAGTTCTTC. As protein: CSVEASGSNEQFF.

This clonotype was detected a few times. The chain combines TRBV30 with TRBJ1-1; D is unclear. CDR3 length: 10 amino acids. Germline values: CDR1 GTSNPN, CDR2 SVGIG (reference sequence). The CDR3 loop is CHCVNTEAFF. The CDR3 DNA follows: TGTCACTGTGTGAACACTGAAGCTTTCTTT. Supplemented by reference TRBV30 and TRBJ1-1, the full variable domain reads SQTIHQWPATLVQPVGSPLSLECTVEGTSNPNLYWYRQAAGRGLQLLFYSVGIGQISSEVPQNLSASRPQDRQFILSSKKLLLSDSGFYLCHCVNTEAFFGQGTRLTVV.

The rearrangement uses TRBV4-2 and TRBJ2-7; 10 bases agree with TRBD2. CDR3 length equals 18 residues. The germline CDR1 and CDR2 sequences are LGHNA and YNFKEQ. V lost 0 bases, J lost 0 bases, and 8 bases stayed unmatched. CDR3 amino acids: CASSQDDRASGSSYEQYF. The CDR3, as DNA: TGTGCCAGCAGCCAAGATGATCGGGCTAGCGGGAGCTCCTACGAGCAGTACTTC.

DNA of the CDR3: TGCGCCAGCAGCCGCGGGACAGGGAGTTACGGGGCCAACGTCCTGACTTTC. Residues: CASSRGTGSYGANVLTF. This chain links TRBV4-3 with TRBJ2-6, with 9 bases that match TRBD1. The junction had 8 bases not matched to a gene; V was cut back by 4 bases and J by 4 bases. The CDR3 loop spans 17 amino acids. In germline, CDR1 is LGHNA, CDR2 YSLEER.